This T cell receptor beta chain is from a study of cytomegalovirus exposure and HLA in healthy donors. Study as a whole: Earlier, about 179 million T cells were analyzed, and some 120 million unique TCR beta sequences were found among them.

General study findings and limits: In an earlier analysis, most TCR beta V segments were productive about 90% or about 30% of the time.

The CDR3 sequence is 15 residues long. CDR1 is SGHDT, CDR2 YYEEEE, per germline. With 6 bases removed from V and 4 bases from J, the gap between germline ends came to 16 bases. 13 Jbeta primers and 60 Vbeta primers were used for the PCR. TCRdb keeps only in-frame clones here, not all; method: immunoSEQ multiplex PCR. Among 99,000 or so clones listed, over 75% were seen once. On this clone: Its antigen is not identified.

The chain carries TRBV5-6 and TRBJ2-2; tentative D call: TRBD2 (6 bases). Sequenced material: PBMCs. The receptor's source is a woman in her 40s in good health and CMV-seropositive. The CDR3 reads CASKSRGRVTGELFF. The CDR3 DNA is TGTGCCAGCAAATCCCGGGGGAGAGTCACCGGGGAGCTGTTTTTT. Filled out from reference TRBV5-6 and TRBJ2-2, the complete variable domain reads DAGVTQSPTHLIKTRGQQVTLRCSPKSGHDTVSWYQQALGQGPQFIFQYYEEEERQRGNFPDRFSGHQFPNYSSELNVNALLLGDSALYLCASKSRGRVTGELFFGEGSRLTVL.